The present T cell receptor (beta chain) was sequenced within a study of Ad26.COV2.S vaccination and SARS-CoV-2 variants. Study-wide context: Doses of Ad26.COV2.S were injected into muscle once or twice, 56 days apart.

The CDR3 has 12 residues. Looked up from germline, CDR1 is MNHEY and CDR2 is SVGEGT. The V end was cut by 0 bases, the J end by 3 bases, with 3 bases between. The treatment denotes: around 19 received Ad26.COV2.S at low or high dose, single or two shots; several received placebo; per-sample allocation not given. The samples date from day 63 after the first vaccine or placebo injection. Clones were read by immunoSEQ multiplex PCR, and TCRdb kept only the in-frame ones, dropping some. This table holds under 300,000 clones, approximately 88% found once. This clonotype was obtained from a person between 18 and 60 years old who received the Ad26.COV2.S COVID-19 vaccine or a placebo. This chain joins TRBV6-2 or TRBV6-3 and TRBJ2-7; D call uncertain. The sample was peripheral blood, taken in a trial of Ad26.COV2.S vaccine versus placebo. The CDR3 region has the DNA TGTGCCAGCAGTTACTCTAGCTACGAGCAGTACTTC. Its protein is CASSYSSYEQYF.